What follows are 5 T cell receptor beta chains derived from one specimen sequenced in a study of blood T cell repertoires in COVID-19. Only in-frame clones appear in the TCRdb table, and some are missing; sequencing was by immunoSEQ multiplex PCR. Of about 390,000 clones listed, more than 75% were seen once; the top ten hold 2.3%. Specimen: peripheral blood. Every receptor here comes from a woman aged 60-75 years with COVID-19, enrolled during active disease.

This chain connects TRBV5-5 to TRBJ1-6; 7 bases match TRBD1. This CDR3 region has 18 residues. Germline loops: CDR1 SGHKS, CDR2 YYEKEE (reference sequence). V lost 0 bases and J lost 9; bases outside the gene matches: 15. In DNA form, the CDR3 reads TGTGCCAGCAGCTTGGTCCCGTTCGGGCGTCAGGGGGTTTCACCCCTCCACTTT. Its translation is CASSLVPFGRQGVSPLHF.

V is TRBV19 and J is TRBJ2-2, with D perhaps TRBD1 (6 bases). The V end was cut by 3 bases, the J end by 4 bases, with 12 bases between. The CDR3 contains 15 residues. Germline V gives CDR1 LNHDA, CDR2 SQIVND (reference sequence). CDR3 sequence (DNA): TGTGCCAGTAGTATTGTGGGGGCGAGCACCGGGGAGCTGTTTTTT. Amino acids: CASSIVGASTGELFF.

The V call is TRBV6-2 or TRBV6-3, the J call TRBJ1-2; 8 bases are shared with TRBD1. The CDR3 is 15 residues long. The trim removed 6 bases at V and 1 base at J, leaving 7 bases unmatched. Germline lookup yields CDR1 MNHEY and CDR2 SVGEGT. In DNA form, the CDR3 reads TGTGCCAGCAGCTCCGGACAGGGACTTAACTATGGCTACACCTTC. It codes for CASSSGQGLNYGYTF.

The rearrangement joins TRBV9 to TRBJ1-2; 10 positions match TRBD1. V gave up 3 bases and J gave up 9 bases; unmatched junction bases: 11. Germline loops: CDR1 SGDLS, CDR2 YYNGEE. There are 15 residues in the CDR3. CDR3 in DNA: TGTGCCAGCAGCGATCCGACAGGGGGCTTCGGGAGCTACACCTTC. This gives the protein CASSDPTGGFGSYTF.

As for this clone: A much more abundant neighbour one base away suggests this may be a read error. This chain connects TRBV13 to TRBJ2-7; 7 bases map to TRBD1. Trimming removed 2 bases from V and 5 bases from J; junction bases left unmatched: 0. There are 12 residues in the CDR3. From germline, CDR1 is PRHDT and CDR2 FYEKMQ (reference sequence). The CDR3: CASSLTGDEQYF. CDR3 coding DNA: TGTGCCAGCAGCTTAACAGGGGACGAGCAGTACTTC.